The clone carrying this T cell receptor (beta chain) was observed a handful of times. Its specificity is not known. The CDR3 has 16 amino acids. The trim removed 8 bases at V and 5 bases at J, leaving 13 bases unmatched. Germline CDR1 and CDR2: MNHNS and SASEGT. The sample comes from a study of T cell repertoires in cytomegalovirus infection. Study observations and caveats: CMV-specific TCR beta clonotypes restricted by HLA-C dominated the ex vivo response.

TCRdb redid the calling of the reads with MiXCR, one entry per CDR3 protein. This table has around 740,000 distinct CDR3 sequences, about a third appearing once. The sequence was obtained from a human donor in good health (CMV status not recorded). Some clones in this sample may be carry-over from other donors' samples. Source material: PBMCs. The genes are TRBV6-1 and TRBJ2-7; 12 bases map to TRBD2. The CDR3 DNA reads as TGTGCCAGCCTTAACGTGGTGACTAGCGGGGGCCACGAGCAGTACTTC. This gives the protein CASLNVVTSGGHEQYF.